Only a few counts were recorded for the clone carrying this T cell receptor (beta chain). This sample was included in a study of blood T cell repertoires in COVID-19. Study-level background: There were acute and convalescent COVID-19 samples, and they came from the United States, Italy and Spain. In each case, the material was cDNA or gDNA derived from T cells, B-cell-depleted T cells, or PBMCs.

Germline V gene sequence: CDR1 MNHEY, CDR2 SMNVEV (reference sequence). Losses at the gene ends were 5 bases for V and 5 bases for J; bases not matched to a gene: 10. There are 15 residues in the CDR3. The authors' processing: Reference gene primer amplification gave estimated nucleated cell counts. Produced via immunoSEQ multiplex PCR; TCRdb's table is partial and in-frame only. The V and J calls and clone size are taken from that table; D and trimming were inferred from the DNA. The table shows roughly 80,000 clones, with approximately 91% occurring only once. This clonotype originated in a woman at least 80 years old with acute or convalescent COVID-19. The specimen was peripheral blood. V usage is TRBV27 and J usage is TRBJ1-2, with 8 nucleotides matching TRBD1. The CDR3 bases are TGTGCCAGCAGTCCTGCCGGGACAGGAGATTATGGCTACACCTTC. Translation: CASSPAGTGDYGYTF.